This TCR beta chain was obtained from a study of blood T cell repertoires in COVID-19 (dated by TCRdb to the early 2020s). Notes on the research overall: Samples covering the acute and convalescent phases of COVID-19 were provided by collaborators in the United States, Italy and Spain. Where available, HLA class I and class II types were taken from metadata supplied by the sample provider and were not determined by assay-based typing. A freely available public database, intended as a resource for researchers studying the immune response to SARS-CoV-2, is where the repertoires were released. Deeply sampled blood TCRbeta repertoires from subjects exposed to, actively infected with, or recovered from COVID-19 were included in the dataset. The material from the prospective study consisted of cDNA or gDNA derived from T cells, B-cell-depleted T cells, or PBMCs. Nearly every sample came with metadata listing a de-identified subject ID, COVID-19 status, age in years and sex. Samples came from the ongoing ImmuneRACE study (first 160 participants) plus 1,254 subjects from 6 global collaborators.

Of note for this clone: No antigen is known for it. No much larger clonotype is one base removed from it; base qualities were not supplied.

Each collaborating institution followed its own protocols to collect whole blood in K2EDTA tubes. For TCRbeta analysis, collaborator samples were shipped as frozen whole blood, as isolated PBMCs, or as DNA extracted from either sample type. The immunoSEQ Assay, a bias-controlled multiplex PCR, was used to amplify TCRbeta CDR3 regions from genomic DNA. As for the original processing: Nucleated cell counts per sample were estimated from amplification of reference gene primers within the assay. To quantify the absolute abundance of each unique TCRbeta CDR3 rearrangement, sequence reads were collapsed and filtered. For each sample, productive Simpson clonality was calculated as the square root of Simpson's diversity index over productive rearrangements. TCRdb took this table from immuneACCESS and kept in-frame rearrangements with V and J called. Such tables lack part of the clones; where checked against another copy, unresolved V genes explain under half of the gap, and the rest is unexplained. D and trimming were read from the DNA, whereas the V and J calls and clone size are those reported in that table. Present in this sample are about 61,000 clones, 88% of which were seen just once. The ten biggest clones cover more than 3% of the sample.

Findings and caveats that apply to the study as a whole: How much clinical and demographic metadata was included differed by source and by participant, and the metadata was provided uncurated.

Clipping removes 5 bases from V and 0 bases from J, with 14 as the unmatched junction base count. Spanning cysteine to phenylalanine, the CDR3 consists of 19 amino acids. This entry keeps only the CDR3 DNA: 57 bases, framed from base 1. Reading the germline V gene gives CDR1 SGHAT and CDR2 FQNNGV. The sample was peripheral blood. This sequence uses TRBV11-2 and TRBJ2-3; 10 middle bases align to TRBD2. The clonotype comes from a human donor in a cohort sampled during active COVID-19. The sequenced DNA: TGTGCCAGCAGCACAAATATAGCGGGGGGCCACTCGAGCACAGATACGCAGTATTTT. Its translation reads: CASSTNIAGGHSSTDTQYF.